The next 11 T cell receptor beta chains were all read from a single sample in a study of OX40 agonist ivuxolimab in advanced cancers. This table comes from immunoSEQ multiplex PCR, and its TCRdb copy is limited to in-frame clones, with some not included. The data contain roughly 77,000 clones, roughly 92% of them seen just once; the ten biggest clones take up 0.55% to 0.75%. This material consisted of CD4+ or CD8+ T cells sorted from blood, taken in a trial of the OX40 agonist ivuxolimab. All receptors come from an adult with an advanced solid tumor such as melanoma, head and neck, liver or kidney cancer.

This clone appeared once. V and J are TRBV18 and TRBJ1-1; D unclear. The CDR3 is made up of 13 amino acids. The germline CDR1 and CDR2 sequences are KGHSH and LQKENI. V shed 4 bases and J shed 0 bases, with 6 bases lying between them. The CDR3 DNA is TGTGCCAGCTCACTAATAATGAACACTGAAGCTTTCTTT. Residues: CASSLIMNTEAFF.

The CDR3 nucleotides are TGTGCCAGCAGCTTAGAGGCAGCCTCTGGAAACACCATATATTTT. Amino acids: CASSLEAASGNTIYF. The chain combines TRBV11-2 with TRBJ1-3; D ambiguous. The CDR3 contains 15 residues. The germline gives CDR1 SGHAT, CDR2 FQNNGV. V was clipped by 0 bases and J by 0 bases, with 6 bases between them.

The chain has TRBV5-1 and TRBJ1-2, with 10 nucleotides matching TRBD1. The CDR3 has 15 residues. With 3 bases clipped from V and 8 bases from J, the junction kept 10 bases outside the gene matches. Germline loops: CDR1 SGHRS, CDR2 YFSETQ. CDR3 sequence reads: CASSWAGTGAEGYTF. For the CDR3, the DNA is TGCGCCAGCAGCTGGGCCGGGACAGGGGCTGAGGGCTACACCTTC.

In this sample, this clone turned up once. V is TRBV2 and J is TRBJ1-4; D is perhaps TRBD1 (6 bases). The CDR3 runs 13 residues. The V end was cut by 5 bases, the J end by 7 bases, with 11 bases between. Germline CDR1 SNHLY, CDR2 FYNNEI. In DNA form, the CDR3 reads TGTGCCAGCAGTCCCAGAGGGGGTGAAAAACTGTTTTTT. Amino acid sequence: CASSPRGGEKLFF.

V usage is TRBV29-1 and J usage is TRBJ2-5, with 9 bases fitting TRBD1. Germline loops: CDR1 SQVTM, CDR2 ANQGSEA. The CDR3 has 14 amino acids. V lost 8 bases and J lost 5; bases outside the gene matches: 12. The chain's CDR3 is CSTRIQGAWETQYF. The CDR3 DNA reads TGCAGCACCCGGATACAGGGGGCCTGGGAGACCCAGTACTTC.

This chain links TRBV4-1 with TRBJ2-7; perhaps TRBD2 as D (5 bases). The germline CDR1 and CDR2 sequences are MGHRA and YSYEKL. Trimming took 2 bases from V and 1 from J, leaving 12 bases between them. The CDR3 has 15 residues. CDR3 sequence: CASSQSGSGSYEQYF. DNA for the CDR3: TGCGCCAGCAGCCAATCGGGGAGTGGGTCCTACGAGCAGTACTTC.

This CDR3 reads CASSPRGLKGTDTQYF. The DNA of the CDR3 is TGTGCCAGCTCACCAAGGGGTTTAAAGGGCACAGATACGCAGTATTTT. The chain recombines TRBV18 with TRBJ2-3, with D maybe TRBD1 (5 bases). The V end lost 2 bases, the J end lost 1 base, and 13 bases lay between the germline ends. The CDR3 spans 16 residues. The germline V gene has CDR1 KGHSH and CDR2 LQKENI.

V gene TRBV19 combines with J gene TRBJ2-2; 10 positions agree with TRBD2. Germline values: CDR1 LNHDA, CDR2 SQIVND (reference sequence). J gave up 6 bases and V 4 bases, and 5 bases lay outside the gene matches. The CDR3 totals 15 residues. The DNA of the CDR3 is TGTGCCAGTAGTACCTTAGCGGGAGGAGCCGGGGAGCTGTTTTTT. Protein product: CASSTLAGGAGELFF. Variable domain in full (rest from reference TRBV19 and TRBJ2-2): DGGITQSPKYLFRKEGQNVTLSCEQNLNHDAMYWYRQDPGQGLRLIYYSQIVNDFQKGDIAEGYSVSREKKESFPLTVTSAQKNPTAFYLCASSTLAGGAGELFFGEGSRLTVL.

The chain recombines TRBV30 with TRBJ2-2; no clear D. V dropped 1 base and J dropped 6 bases, with 0 bases sitting between them. This CDR3 is built from 10 residues. Per the germline V gene, CDR1 is GTSNPN and CDR2 is SVGIG (reference sequence). CDR3 DNA sequence: TGTGCCTGGAGTGCCGGGGAGCTGTTTTTT. Protein sequence: CAWSAGELFF.

The chain is built from TRBV30 and TRBJ2-1, with a tentative D call TRBD1 (6 bases). The germline V and J ends were trimmed by 0 bases and 7 bases, with 16 bases remaining between them. This CDR3 has 15 residues. CDR1 is GTSNPN, CDR2 SVGIG, per germline (reference sequence). CDR3 DNA: TGTGCCTGGAGTGTACAACAGGGTGCGGAGAATGAGCAGTTCTTC. Residues: CAWSVQQGAENEQFF.

The J gene is TRBJ2-1, the V gene TRBV2; possible D gene TRBD1, 6 bases. The CDR3 contains 15 residues. Trimming removed 9 bases from V and 1 base from J, with 16 bases in between. Per the germline V gene, CDR1 is SNHLY and CDR2 is FYNNEI. In DNA form, the CDR3 reads TGTGCCAGTTTGGACAGCAGGGCGTCCTACAATGAGCAGTTCTTC. Encoded protein: CASLDSRASYNEQFF.